These T cell receptor beta chains were read from a single sample in a study of T cells in Graves' hyperthyroidism and ophthalmopathy. TCRdb re-analysed the multiplex PCR reads in MiXCR, keeping a single row per CDR3 protein. The sample gives 650,000 to 750,000 distinct CDR3 sequences, about 15% of which show up once; about a tenth is in the top ten. Sequences were obtained from blood. All receptors come from a woman aged 18-35 years with Graves' hyperthyroidism. CDR3s include the opening cysteine and the closing phenylalanine or tryptophan. The D gene is left open where the match is weak. Not all rows give a size; the values are once, few, many and, for expanded clones, a class.

v_call: TRBV28; d_call: .; j_call: TRBJ2-1; clone_size: many; cdr3_nt: TGTGCCAGCACTGCCTCTACATCCTACAATGAGCAGTTCTTC; cdr3_aa: CASTASTSYNEQFF
v_call: TRBV5-1; d_call: .; j_call: TRBJ1-1; clone_size: .; cdr3_nt: TGCGCCAGCACCAGCGGTCCTGAAGCTTTCTTT; cdr3_aa: CASTSGPEAFF
v_call: TRBV29-1; d_call: TRBD1; j_call: TRBJ1-2; clone_size: few; cdr3_nt: TGCAGCTTTCTCCGGGACAGTGCTTCTAACTATGGCTACACCTTC; cdr3_aa: CSFLRDSASNYGYTF
v_call: TRBV30; d_call: TRBD2; j_call: TRBJ2-3; clone_size: many; cdr3_nt: TGTGCCTGGAGTGGACGGACTAGCGGGGAAACCACGCTAGATACGCAGTATTTT; cdr3_aa: CAWSGRTSGETTLDTQYF
v_call: TRBV7-2; d_call: .; j_call: TRBJ1-2; clone_size: .; cdr3_nt: TGTGCCAGCAGCCTACGGGGCTTCGTAAGGGATGGCTACACCTTC; cdr3_aa: CASSLRGFVRDGYTF
v_call: TRBV10-3; d_call: TRBD1; j_call: TRBJ1-5; clone_size: .; cdr3_nt: TGTGCCATCAGTGAACAGGGGCTTTATAGCAATCAGCCCCAGCATTTT; cdr3_aa: CAISEQGLYSNQPQHF
v_call: TRBV7-9; d_call: TRBD1; j_call: TRBJ2-3; clone_size: few; cdr3_nt: TGTGCCAGCAGCTTGGGACAGGGGGCCGCAGATACGCAGTATTTT; cdr3_aa: CASSLGQGAADTQYF
v_call: TRBV2; d_call: .; j_call: TRBJ1-2; clone_size: many; cdr3_nt: TGTGCCGGAGGCAACGAGTTGGTTCGGGGCTACACCTTC; cdr3_aa: CAGGNELVRGYTF
v_call: TRBV12-3/TRBV12-4; d_call: TRBD2; j_call: TRBJ2-1; clone_size: many; cdr3_nt: TGTGCCAGCAGTTGGATTGGCGGGAGCTCCTACAATGAGCAGTTCTTC; cdr3_aa: CASSWIGGSSYNEQFF
v_call: TRBV6-1; d_call: .; j_call: TRBJ1-5; clone_size: many; cdr3_nt: TGTGCCAGCACCATTGGCTGGGACTTCTTGGGGAATCAGCCCCAGCATTTT; cdr3_aa: CASTIGWDFLGNQPQHF
v_call: TRBV2; d_call: .; j_call: TRBJ1-4; clone_size: .; cdr3_nt: TGTGCCAGTAGGAAGGAAAAACTGTTTTTT; cdr3_aa: CASRKEKLFF
v_call: TRBV11-2; d_call: .; j_call: TRBJ1-1; clone_size: .; cdr3_nt: TGTGCCTCCCATAGAACGGCGAACACTGAAGCTTTCTTT; cdr3_aa: CASHRTANTEAFF
v_call: TRBV19; d_call: .; j_call: TRBJ2-6; clone_size: .; cdr3_nt: TGTGCCAGTACGGGTGACGGGGGTTCTGGGGCCAACGTCCTGACTTTC; cdr3_aa: CASTGDGGSGANVLTF
v_call: TRBV27; d_call: .; j_call: TRBJ1-2; clone_size: few; cdr3_nt: TGTGCCAGCAGTTCCAATTTGTTAACTACAGTATCCTATGGCTACACCTTC; cdr3_aa: CASSSNLLTTVSYGYTF
v_call: TRBV6-1; d_call: TRBD2; j_call: TRBJ2-5; clone_size: many; cdr3_nt: TGTGCCAGCAGACAACTAGCGGGAGAGACCCAGTACTTC; cdr3_aa: CASRQLAGETQYF
v_call: TRBV5-1; d_call: .; j_call: TRBJ2-5; clone_size: .; cdr3_nt: TGCGCCAGCAGCCTCGGGGGAGTGGTGGGGGAGACCCAGTACTTC; cdr3_aa: CASSLGGVVGETQYF
v_call: TRBV11-2; d_call: .; j_call: TRBJ2-7; clone_size: many; cdr3_nt: TGTGCCAGCAGCTTAGAGGTTGAGCTTCCCTACGAGCAGTACTTC; cdr3_aa: CASSLEVELPYEQYF
v_call: TRBV9; d_call: TRBD2; j_call: TRBJ2-3; clone_size: many; cdr3_nt: TGTGCCAGCAGCCGTAGTATTAGCGGGATTGCGGATACGCAGTATTTT; cdr3_aa: CASSRSISGIADTQYF
v_call: TRBV20-1; d_call: TRBD1; j_call: TRBJ2-3; clone_size: many; cdr3_nt: TGCAGTGCTAGGACAACAGGGGGCGCTTATACGCAGTATTTT; cdr3_aa: CSARTTGGAYTQYF
v_call: TRBV3-1; d_call: TRBD2; j_call: TRBJ2-6; clone_size: .; cdr3_nt: TGTGCCAGCAGCCCCGTTTCAGGGAGGGCTTCTGGGGCCAACGTCCTGACTTTC; cdr3_aa: CASSPVSGRASGANVLTF
v_call: TRBV28; d_call: TRBD2; j_call: TRBJ2-7; clone_size: many; cdr3_nt: TGTGCCAGCAGTTTGACCGGGACTAGCGGGGCCTACGAGCAGTACTTC; cdr3_aa: CASSLTGTSGAYEQYF
v_call: TRBV20-1; d_call: TRBD2; j_call: TRBJ2-3; clone_size: .; cdr3_nt: TGCAGTGCTACCTCGCTCAGCGGGAGGTTCACAGATACGCAGTATTTT; cdr3_aa: CSATSLSGRFTDTQYF
v_call: TRBV7-2; d_call: TRBD1; j_call: TRBJ2-5; clone_size: many; cdr3_nt: TGTGCCAGCAGCTATGACAGGGGGAGAGAGACCCAGTACTTC; cdr3_aa: CASSYDRGRETQYF
v_call: TRBV6-9; d_call: .; j_call: TRBJ1-6; clone_size: .; cdr3_nt: TGTGCCAGCAGTTATATGACACCTTATAATTCACCCCTCCACTTT; cdr3_aa: CASSYMTPYNSPLHF
v_call: TRBV20-1; d_call: TRBD2; j_call: TRBJ2-7; clone_size: few; cdr3_nt: TGCAGTGCCCCTCCTCCGGGAGGCGAGCAGTACTTC; cdr3_aa: CSAPPPGGEQYF
v_call: TRBV27; d_call: .; j_call: TRBJ2-3; clone_size: few; cdr3_nt: TGTGCCAGCAGTACCGGGCCCTCGGATACGCAGTATTTT; cdr3_aa: CASSTGPSDTQYF
v_call: TRBV20-1; d_call: TRBD1; j_call: TRBJ2-7; clone_size: .; cdr3_nt: TGCAGTGCTAGAGACCTAGGACAGGGTACCTACGAGCAGTACTTC; cdr3_aa: CSARDLGQGTYEQYF
v_call: TRBV7-3; d_call: TRBD1; j_call: TRBJ2-7; clone_size: few; cdr3_nt: TGTGCCAGCAGCCCCAGGACAGGGGGGATGGACGAGCAGTACTTC; cdr3_aa: CASSPRTGGMDEQYF
v_call: TRBV11-1; d_call: TRBD2; j_call: TRBJ2-5; clone_size: .; cdr3_nt: TGTGCCAGCAGCCCCCGAGTAGCGGGAGTCGAGACCCAGTACTTC; cdr3_aa: CASSPRVAGVETQYF
v_call: TRBV4-1; d_call: .; j_call: TRBJ2-3; clone_size: .; cdr3_nt: TGCGCCAGCAGCCGAGGGGGAGGTTCAGATACGCAGTATTTT; cdr3_aa: CASSRGGGSDTQYF
v_call: TRBV4-1; d_call: .; j_call: TRBJ2-3; clone_size: many; cdr3_nt: TGCGCCAGCAGCCAAGAGCCCCATTCGGTATACACAGATACGCAGTATTTT; cdr3_aa: CASSQEPHSVYTDTQYF
v_call: TRBV29-1; d_call: .; j_call: TRBJ2-7; clone_size: .; cdr3_nt: TGCAGCGTTGTGGAGGGGGGCTACGAGCAGTACTTC; cdr3_aa: CSVVEGGYEQYF
v_call: TRBV15; d_call: .; j_call: TRBJ1-5; clone_size: few; cdr3_nt: TGTGCCACCAGCAGAGAGAGGATTCAGCCCCAGCATTTT; cdr3_aa: CATSRERIQPQHF
v_call: TRBV7-2; d_call: TRBD2; j_call: TRBJ2-2; clone_size: few; cdr3_nt: TGTGCCAGCAGCTCCCAAGCGGGGACCGGGGAGCTGTTTTTT; cdr3_aa: CASSSQAGTGELFF
v_call: TRBV24-1; d_call: TRBD1; j_call: TRBJ2-6; clone_size: few; cdr3_nt: TGTGCCACCAGTGGGACAGGGAAGTCTGGGGCCAACGTCCTGACTTTC; cdr3_aa: CATSGTGKSGANVLTF
v_call: TRBV29-1; d_call: .; j_call: TRBJ2-4; clone_size: .; cdr3_nt: TGCAGCGGGATCGTAGCCAAAAACATTCAGTACTTC; cdr3_aa: CSGIVAKNIQYF
v_call: TRBV7-3; d_call: TRBD2; j_call: TRBJ2-3; clone_size: few; cdr3_nt: TGTGCCAGCAGTCAACTAGCGGGAGTTGGTGATACGCAGTATTTT; cdr3_aa: CASSQLAGVGDTQYF
v_call: TRBV2; d_call: .; j_call: TRBJ1-1; clone_size: many; cdr3_nt: TGTGCCAGCAGTGAGGGCAGCACTGAAGCTTTCTTT; cdr3_aa: CASSEGSTEAFF
v_call: TRBV28; d_call: .; j_call: TRBJ1-1; clone_size: .; cdr3_nt: TGTGCCAGCAGTACTGAGGACACTGAAGCTTTCTTT; cdr3_aa: CASSTEDTEAFF
v_call: TRBV30; d_call: TRBD2; j_call: TRBJ2-1; clone_size: many; cdr3_nt: TGTGCCTGGAGTGTGACTAGCGTGTACAATGAGCAGTTCTTC; cdr3_aa: CAWSVTSVYNEQFF
v_call: TRBV30; d_call: .; j_call: TRBJ2-2; clone_size: few; cdr3_nt: TGTGCCTGGATTAAGGGTCCAAAGAACACCGGGGAGCTGTTTTTT; cdr3_aa: CAWIKGPKNTGELFF
v_call: TRBV13; d_call: .; j_call: TRBJ2-3; clone_size: many; cdr3_nt: TGTGCCAGCAGAGATTCGCGGGGAGCGCTTTATACGCAGTATTTT; cdr3_aa: CASRDSRGALYTQYF
v_call: TRBV20-1; d_call: .; j_call: TRBJ2-7; clone_size: .; cdr3_nt: TGCAGTGCTAGAGAGGGCGGGGGCTCAATCTACGAGCAGTACTTC; cdr3_aa: CSAREGGGSIYEQYF
v_call: TRBV19; d_call: .; j_call: TRBJ2-1; clone_size: few; cdr3_nt: TGTGCCAGTAGTATAGGTCCCGGCGGTGAGCAGTTCTTC; cdr3_aa: CASSIGPGGEQFF
v_call: TRBV6-1; d_call: TRBD2; j_call: TRBJ2-5; clone_size: .; cdr3_nt: TGTGCCAGCCGGACTAGCGGGAAAGCAGAGACCCAGTACTTC; cdr3_aa: CASRTSGKAETQYF
v_call: TRBV7-9; d_call: .; j_call: TRBJ2-2; clone_size: .; cdr3_nt: TGTGCCAGCGCCAATCCCGGCAGGGGTAACACCGGGGAGCTGTTTTTT; cdr3_aa: CASANPGRGNTGELFF
v_call: TRBV9; d_call: .; j_call: TRBJ2-6; clone_size: few; cdr3_nt: TGTGCCAGCAGCGTAGGAAACAGGGTGGTGTACGGGGCCAACGTCCTGACTTTC; cdr3_aa: CASSVGNRVVYGANVLTF
v_call: TRBV20-1; d_call: .; j_call: TRBJ2-3; clone_size: many; cdr3_nt: TGCAGTGCTAGAGCAGGCCCCAAGCGAGATACGCAGTATTTT; cdr3_aa: CSARAGPKRDTQYF
v_call: TRBV28; d_call: TRBD2; j_call: TRBJ2-1; clone_size: .; cdr3_nt: TGTGCCAGCAGTTCGCGGACTAGCGGGAGGAGTGAGCAGTTCTTC; cdr3_aa: CASSSRTSGRSEQFF
v_call: TRBV30; d_call: .; j_call: TRBJ2-1; clone_size: few; cdr3_nt: TGTGCCTGGAGTGGGTCAGGGACGGGCAATGAGCAGTTCTTC; cdr3_aa: CAWSGSGTGNEQFF
v_call: TRBV6-1; d_call: TRBD1; j_call: TRBJ1-1; clone_size: .; cdr3_nt: TGTGCCAGCAGACTACAGGGGGCGGTCACTGAAGCTTTCTTT; cdr3_aa: CASRLQGAVTEAFF
v_call: TRBV5-1; d_call: TRBD2; j_call: TRBJ2-1; clone_size: many; cdr3_nt: TGCGCCAGCAGTCCGGGACTAGGCCTCAGGGATGAGCAGTTCTTC; cdr3_aa: CASSPGLGLRDEQFF
v_call: TRBV5-4; d_call: TRBD1; j_call: TRBJ1-2; clone_size: few; cdr3_nt: TGTGCCAGCAGCTTGGGAGGGACAGGGAAAGAGTTTGGCTACACCTTC; cdr3_aa: CASSLGGTGKEFGYTF
v_call: TRBV12-3/TRBV12-4; d_call: .; j_call: TRBJ2-5; clone_size: many; cdr3_nt: TGTGCCAGCAGCCGAACCGGGGGACCACAAGAGACCCAGTACTTC; cdr3_aa: CASSRTGGPQETQYF